This TCR beta chain was obtained from a study of blood T cell repertoires in COVID-19. Across the whole study: The study drew acute and convalescent COVID-19 samples from the United States, Italy and Spain. Sources were T cells, B-cell-depleted T cells, or PBMCs; the material itself was cDNA or gDNA.

The count of this clone is one. Deletions cut 8 bases from V and 1 base from J, with 15 bases between. This CDR3 is built from 15 residues. From germline, CDR1 is SGHTA and CDR2 FQGTGA. TCRdb's table, derived via immunoSEQ multiplex PCR, lists solely in-frame clones and lacks some. The sample contains roughly 300,000 clones, around 90% of which appear only once. Cohort assignment relied on participant-reported clinical history. Input material: PBMCs or T cells enriched from blood (not recorded which). This rearrangement joins TRBV7-3 to TRBJ2-1; maybe TRBD2 (5 bases). The sequence derives from a middle-aged woman with acute COVID-19. The CDR3 is CASALLATSYNEQFF. Written as DNA, the CDR3 is TGTGCCAGCGCCCTCTTAGCGACATCCTACAATGAGCAGTTCTTC.